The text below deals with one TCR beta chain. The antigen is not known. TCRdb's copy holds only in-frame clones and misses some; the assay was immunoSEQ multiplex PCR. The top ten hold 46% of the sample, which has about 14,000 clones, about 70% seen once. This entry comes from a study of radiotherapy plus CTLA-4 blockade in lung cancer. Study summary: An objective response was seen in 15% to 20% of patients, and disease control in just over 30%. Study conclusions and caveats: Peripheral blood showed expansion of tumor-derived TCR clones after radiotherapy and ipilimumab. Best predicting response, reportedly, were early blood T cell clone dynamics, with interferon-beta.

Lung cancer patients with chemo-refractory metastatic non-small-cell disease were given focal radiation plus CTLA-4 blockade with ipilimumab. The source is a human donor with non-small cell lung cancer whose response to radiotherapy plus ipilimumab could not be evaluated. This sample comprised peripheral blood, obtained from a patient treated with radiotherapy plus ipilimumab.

For the CDR3, the DNA is TGCAGCGTTGATGGGGGACAGGGACAAGAGACCCAGTACTTC. Translation gives CSVDGGQGQETQYF. The chain has TRBV29-1 and TRBJ2-5, with 9 bases lining up with TRBD1. V dropped 3 bases and J dropped 2; count of bases not matched to a gene: 4. The V gene's germline CDR1 is SQVTM and CDR2 ANQGSEA. The CDR3 is 14 amino acids.